Below, one T cell receptor (beta chain) is given with its context. Generated by immunoSEQ multiplex PCR, the TCRdb table keeps only in-frame clones and is missing some. Found here are 200,000 to 250,000 clones, about 90% of them singletons; the top ten hold 2.5% to 3%. This CDR3 has 13 amino acids. In germline, CDR1 is LGHNT, CDR2 FRNRAP. J lost 1 base, V lost 5 bases, and 2 bases had no gene match. This entry comes from a study of blood T cell repertoires in COVID-19. Study summary: The United States, Italy and Spain provided the acute and convalescent COVID-19 samples. T cells, B-cell-depleted T cells, or PBMCs supplied cDNA or gDNA.

V gene TRBV12-5 combines with J gene TRBJ2-7, with TRBD2 matching over 7 bases. The receptor comes from a woman aged 55 to 70 with acute or convalescent COVID-19. Sequencing input: peripheral blood. CDR3 DNA sequence: TGTGCTAGTGGTGCTAGCGGTTCCTACGAGCAGTACTTC. This gives the protein CASGASGSYEQYF.